This paragraph covers one T cell receptor (beta chain) sequence. The antigen remains unidentified. A sample-barcoded 5' primer and a J-beta primer mix were used in a second PCR of about 7 to 12 cycles. One entry per CDR3 protein results from TCRdb running MiXCR on the 5' RACE reads. The table lists fewer than 2,000,000 distinct CDR3 sequences, around 42% of them singletons. This sample is drawn from a study of blood T cells in healthy people across ages. About the research overall: About one barcoded beta molecule per two T cells came from capture by template switching.

Study-level points and caveats: Not knowing donor CMV status may have confounded expanded clonotype changes.

Sequencing used blood. This receptor was obtained from a human donor in good health.

CDR3 protein: CASSWAEAEGLNTQYF. The CDR3 bases are TGCGCCAGCAGCTGGGCAGAAGCGGAGGGATTAAATACGCAGTATTTT. The rearrangement joins TRBV5-1 to TRBJ2-3, with D maybe TRBD2 (6 bases). Trimming left V 3 bases short and J 7 bases short, with 21 bases between. The germline V gene has CDR1 SGHRS and CDR2 YFSETQ. CDR3 size: 16 residues.